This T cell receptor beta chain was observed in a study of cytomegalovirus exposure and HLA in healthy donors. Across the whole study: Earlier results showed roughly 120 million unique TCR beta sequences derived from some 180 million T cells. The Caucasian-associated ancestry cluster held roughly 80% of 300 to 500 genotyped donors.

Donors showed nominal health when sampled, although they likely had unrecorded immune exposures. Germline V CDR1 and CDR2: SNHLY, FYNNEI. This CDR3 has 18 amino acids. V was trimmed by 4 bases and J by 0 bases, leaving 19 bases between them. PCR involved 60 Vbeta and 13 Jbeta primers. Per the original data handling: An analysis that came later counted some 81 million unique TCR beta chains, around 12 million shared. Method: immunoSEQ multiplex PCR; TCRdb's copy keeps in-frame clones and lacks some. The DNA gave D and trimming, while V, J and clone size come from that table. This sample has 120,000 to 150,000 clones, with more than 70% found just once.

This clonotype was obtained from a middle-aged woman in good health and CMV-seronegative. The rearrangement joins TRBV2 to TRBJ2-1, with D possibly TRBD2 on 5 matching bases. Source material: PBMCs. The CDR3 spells CASSGLGGVHNSYNEQFF. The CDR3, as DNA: TGTGCCAGCAGTGGGCTTGGAGGTGTCCATAACTCCTACAATGAGCAGTTCTTC.